These 18 T cell receptor beta chains share one sample of origin, sequenced in a study of OX40 agonist ivuxolimab in advanced cancers. Profiling relied on immunoSEQ multiplex PCR, and the TCRdb table lists in-frame clones only, not all of them. The sample has 43,000 or so clones, roughly 87% seen once; the top ten hold more than 13%. The sequences come from CD4+ or CD8+ T cells sorted from blood, collected in a trial of the OX40 agonist ivuxolimab. Receptor source: an adult with an advanced solid tumor such as melanoma, head and neck, liver or kidney cancer.

The gene calls are TRBV5-4 and TRBJ2-1, with D perhaps TRBD2 (6 bases). CDR3 length: 17 residues. Trimming cost V 6 bases and J 7 bases, with 26 bases left between them. Germline V gives CDR1 SGHNT, CDR2 YYREEE (reference sequence). The CDR3 bases are TGTGCCAGCACCTCGGGTGAGAAGGGGATCCGGGGGAATGAGCAGTTCTTC. It is translated as CASTSGEKGIRGNEQFF.

The chain carries TRBV30 and TRBJ2-3; 11 bases align to TRBD2. The germline gives CDR1 GTSNPN, CDR2 SVGIG (reference sequence). CDR3 length: 17 residues. V shed 2 bases and J 2 bases; nucleotides not matched to a gene: 9. DNA of the CDR3: TGTGCCTGGAGTAATCTAGCGGGAGGCACAATCACAGATACGCAGTATTTT. Amino acids: CAWSNLAGGTITDTQYF.

The chain combines TRBV4-1 with TRBJ2-2; the D call may be TRBD1 or TRBD2 (6 bases each). Germline CDR1 reads MGHRA; CDR2 reads YSYEKL. V lost 3 bases to trimming and J lost 5 bases, with 13 bases between them. The CDR3 loop spans 15 amino acids. The CDR3 sequence: CASSQPGARTGELFF. CDR3 in DNA: TGCGCCAGCAGCCAGCCGGGGGCGCGGACCGGGGAGCTGTTTTTT.

This rearrangement joins TRBV7-9 to TRBJ2-7; the D is unclear. The CDR3 spans 11 residues. Trimming stripped 3 bases from V and 7 bases from J, with 7 bases between. Germline values: CDR1 SEHNR, CDR2 FQNEAQ (reference sequence). The CDR3 sequence: CASSFDTEQYF. The CDR3 DNA is TGTGCCAGCAGCTTTGATACGGAGCAGTACTTC.

The chain recombines TRBV28 with TRBJ1-5, with 8 nucleotides matching TRBD1. In germline, CDR1 is MDHEN, CDR2 SYDVKM. The CDR3 runs to 15 residues. The V and J ends lost 5 bases and 7 bases, in that order; junction bases with no gene match: 10. The CDR3 region has the DNA TGTGCCAGCAGTCACCGGACAGGGAATAGGCAGCCCCAGCATTTT. Protein sequence: CASSHRTGNRQPQHF.

The chain joins TRBV5-1 to TRBJ2-7; 9 nucleotides agree with TRBD2. V dropped 4 bases and J dropped 1; count of bases not matched to a gene: 12. The germline gives CDR1 SGHRS, CDR2 YFSETQ. The CDR3 length is 17 residues. CDR3: CASSVGAGLAGSYEQYF. The CDR3 region has the DNA TGCGCCAGCAGCGTAGGGGCGGGACTAGCTGGGTCCTACGAGCAGTACTTC.

The count of this clone is one. This chain links TRBV5-1 with TRBJ1-4; D gene uncertain. V was pared by 0 bases and J by 8 bases, with 8 bases between. Germline CDR1 SGHRS, CDR2 YFSETQ. This CDR3 contains 13 residues. CDR3 residues: CASSLAVDEKLFF. CDR3 sequence (DNA): TGCGCCAGCAGCTTGGCCGTAGACGAAAAACTGTTTTTT.

The rearrangement links TRBV5-1 to TRBJ1-1, with D unclear. The CDR3 contains 16 residues. Germline-derived CDR1 and CDR2 are SGHRS and YFSETQ. V lost 0 bases, J lost 3 bases, and 15 bases lay in between. The CDR3 coding sequence is TGCGCCAGCAGCTTGGGCTCGCGGACTTGGGACACTGAAGCTTTCTTT. This translates into CASSLGSRTWDTEAFF.

The chain couples TRBV5-5 to TRBJ2-3, with 8 bases identical to TRBD2. Germline lookup yields CDR1 SGHKS and CDR2 YYEKEE (reference sequence). The CDR3 is 15 amino acids. The trim removed 1 base at V and 1 base at J, leaving 2 bases unmatched. CDR3 nucleotides: TGTGCCAGCAGCTTGTACGGGAGGGGCACAGATACGCAGTATTTT. Translated, it gives CASSLYGRGTDTQYF.

The chain links TRBV9 to TRBJ2-5, with a possible D match to TRBD1 (6 bases). Germline V gives CDR1 SGDLS, CDR2 YYNGEE. The CDR3 covers 15 residues. V shed 3 bases and J shed 4 bases, with 16 bases lying between them. CDR3 in DNA: TGTGCCAGCAGCGCCTCAGGGGTTGTTCGAGAGACCCAGTACTTC. This sequence encodes CASSASGVVRETQYF.

This chain uses TRBV7-8 with TRBJ2-7; D gene unclear. V shed 2 bases and J shed 2 bases, with 10 bases lying between them. This CDR3 comprises 14 residues. Germline V lookup: CDR1 SGHVS, CDR2 FQNEAQ. The CDR3: CASSLYHGAYEQYF. In DNA, the CDR3 is TGTGCCAGCAGCTTATATCATGGGGCCTACGAGCAGTACTTC.

The chain recombines TRBV9 with TRBJ2-1; 9 nucleotides agree with TRBD2. The CDR3 loop spans 15 amino acids. V was pared by 0 bases and J by 6 bases, with 4 bases of the junction left unmatched. The germline V gene has CDR1 SGDLS and CDR2 YYNGEE. The CDR3 DNA follows: TGTGCCAGCAGCGTAGGTCTAGCGGGATCCAATGAGCAGTTCTTC. Its translation: CASSVGLAGSNEQFF.

The V gene is TRBV5-3, the J gene TRBJ1-5; 10 nucleotides agree with TRBD1. TRBV5-3 is placed among ORFs of uncertain function. CDR3 size: 18 residues. The J segment lost 4 bases and the V segment lost 4 bases, leaving 14 bases of the junction unmatched. The CDR3 is CARSREHAEDRGNQPQHF. The CDR3 coding sequence is TGTGCCAGAAGCAGGGAACATGCGGAGGACAGGGGGAATCAGCCCCAGCATTTT.

The chain recombines TRBV30 with TRBJ1-4; TRBD1 matches at 11 bases. V lost 3 bases and J lost 5; bases outside the gene matches: 2. The length of the CDR3 is 14 residues. From germline, CDR1 is GTSNPN and CDR2 SVGIG (reference sequence). The CDR3 DNA is TGTGCCTGGAGCAGGGACAGGGGGAATGAAAAACTGTTTTTT. Protein product: CAWSRDRGNEKLFF.

The chain combines TRBV2 with TRBJ2-1, with TRBD2 matching over 14 bases. The germline gives CDR1 SNHLY, CDR2 FYNNEI. V lost 7 bases, J lost 4 bases, and 9 bases stayed unmatched. The CDR3 sequence is 17 residues long. The CDR3 spells CASNPFGTSGRYNEQFF. The CDR3 region has the DNA TGTGCCAGCAACCCTTTTGGGACTAGCGGGAGATACAATGAGCAGTTCTTC.

This chain uses TRBV28 with TRBJ1-5; D is undetermined. V dropped 10 bases and J dropped 0 bases, with 7 bases sitting between them. Germline V gene data show CDR1 as MDHEN and CDR2 as SYDVKM. This CDR3 comprises 12 residues. The CDR3 here is CATQYSNQPQHF. In nucleotides, the CDR3 is TGTGCCACCCAATATAGCAATCAGCCCCAGCATTTT.

The chain recombines TRBV5-8 with TRBJ1-4; TRBD1 might be the D (5 bases). V shed 1 base and J shed 7 bases, with 17 bases lying between them. Germline CDR1 SGHTS, CDR2 YDEGEE. This CDR3 comprises 16 residues. The DNA for the CDR3 is TGTGCCAGCAGCTTGCTCATGGGCAGGGAGGTTGAAAAACTGTTTTTT. This encodes CASSLLMGREVEKLFF.

The chain recombines TRBV18 with TRBJ1-2; no definite D call. V gave up 4 bases and J gave up 5 bases, with 11 bases separating them. From germline, CDR1 is KGHSH and CDR2 LQKENI. CDR3 length: 13 residues. CDR3 protein: CASSRGQNYGYTF. In nucleotides, the CDR3 is TGTGCCAGCTCACGTGGCCAGAATTATGGCTACACCTTC.